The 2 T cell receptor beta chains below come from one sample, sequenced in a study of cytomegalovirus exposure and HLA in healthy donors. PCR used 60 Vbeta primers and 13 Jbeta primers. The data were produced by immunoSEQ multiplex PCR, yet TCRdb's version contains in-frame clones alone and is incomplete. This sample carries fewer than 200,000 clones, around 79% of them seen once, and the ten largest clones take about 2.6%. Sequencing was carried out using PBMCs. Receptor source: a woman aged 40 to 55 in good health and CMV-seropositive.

CDR3: CASRKDGTSGSGRKNIQYF. In nucleotides, the CDR3 is TGTGCCAGTAGAAAGGACGGGACTAGCGGGAGCGGACGCAAAAACATTCAGTACTTC. The chain recombines TRBV19 with TRBJ2-4, with 14 bases aligning to TRBD2. Germline V gene sequence: CDR1 LNHDA, CDR2 SQIVND (reference sequence). This CDR3 region has 19 residues. The trim removed 6 bases at V and 3 bases at J, leaving 13 bases unmatched.

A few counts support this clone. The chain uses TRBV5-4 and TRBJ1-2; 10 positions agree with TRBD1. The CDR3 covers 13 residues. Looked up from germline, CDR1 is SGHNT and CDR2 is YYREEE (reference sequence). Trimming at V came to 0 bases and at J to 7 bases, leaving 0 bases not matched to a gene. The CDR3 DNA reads TGTGCCAGCAGCTTGGGGACAGGGGGTGGCTACACCTTC. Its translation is CASSLGTGGGYTF.